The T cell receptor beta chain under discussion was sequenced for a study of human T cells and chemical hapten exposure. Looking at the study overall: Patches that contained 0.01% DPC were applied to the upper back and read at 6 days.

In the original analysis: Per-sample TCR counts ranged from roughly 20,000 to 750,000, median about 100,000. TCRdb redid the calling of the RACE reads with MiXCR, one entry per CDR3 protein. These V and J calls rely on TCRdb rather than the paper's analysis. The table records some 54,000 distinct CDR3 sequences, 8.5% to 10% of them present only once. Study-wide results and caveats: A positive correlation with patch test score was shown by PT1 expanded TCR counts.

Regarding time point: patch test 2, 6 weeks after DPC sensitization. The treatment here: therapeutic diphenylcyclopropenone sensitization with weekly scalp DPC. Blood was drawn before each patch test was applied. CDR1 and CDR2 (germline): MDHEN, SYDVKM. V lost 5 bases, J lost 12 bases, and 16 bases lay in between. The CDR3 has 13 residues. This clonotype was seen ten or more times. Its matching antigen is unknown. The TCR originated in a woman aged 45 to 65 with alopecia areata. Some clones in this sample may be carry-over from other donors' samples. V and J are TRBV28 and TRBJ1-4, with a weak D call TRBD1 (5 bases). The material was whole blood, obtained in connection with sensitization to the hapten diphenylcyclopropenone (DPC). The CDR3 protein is CASSTPGRDELFF. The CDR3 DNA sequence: TGTGCCAGCAGTACCCCCGGAAGGGACGAACTGTTTTTT.